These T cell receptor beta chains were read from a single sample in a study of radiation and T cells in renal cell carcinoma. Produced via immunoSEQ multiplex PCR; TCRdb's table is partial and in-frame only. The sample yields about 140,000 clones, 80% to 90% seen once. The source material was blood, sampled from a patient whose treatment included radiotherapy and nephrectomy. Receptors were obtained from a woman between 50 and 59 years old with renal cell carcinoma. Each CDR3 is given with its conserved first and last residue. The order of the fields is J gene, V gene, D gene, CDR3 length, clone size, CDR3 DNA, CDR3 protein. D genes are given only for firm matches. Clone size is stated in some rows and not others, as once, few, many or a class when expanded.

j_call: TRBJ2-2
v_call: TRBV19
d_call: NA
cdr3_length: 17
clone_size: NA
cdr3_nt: TGTGCCAGTAGTGCGAAGAACAGGGGAGGGAACACCGGGGAGCTGTTTTTT
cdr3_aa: CASSAKNRGGNTGELFF

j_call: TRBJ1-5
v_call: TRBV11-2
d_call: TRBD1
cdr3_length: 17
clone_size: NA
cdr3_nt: TGTGCCAGCAGCTTAGGACAGGGGATAACAAGCAATCAGCCCCAGCATTTT
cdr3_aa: CASSLGQGITSNQPQHF

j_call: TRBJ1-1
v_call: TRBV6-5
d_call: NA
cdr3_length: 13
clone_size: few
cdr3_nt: TGTGCCAGCAGACCCCGCCGAGACCTGGCGGGTTTCTTT
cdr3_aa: CASRPRRDLAGFF

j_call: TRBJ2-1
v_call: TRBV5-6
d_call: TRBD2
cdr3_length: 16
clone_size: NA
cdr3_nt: TGTGCCAGCAGCCCCCTTAGCGGGAGTCCCTACAATGAGCAGTTCTTC
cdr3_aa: CASSPLSGSPYNEQFF

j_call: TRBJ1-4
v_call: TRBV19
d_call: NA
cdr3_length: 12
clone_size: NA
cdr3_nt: TGTGCCAGTAGTATTGGGAATGAAAAACTGTTTTTT
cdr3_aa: CASSIGNEKLFF

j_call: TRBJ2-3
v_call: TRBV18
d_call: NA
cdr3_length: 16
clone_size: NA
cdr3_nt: TGTGCCAGCTCACCTACGGACGGTCAAAGCACAGATACGCAGTATTTT
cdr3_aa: CASSPTDGQSTDTQYF

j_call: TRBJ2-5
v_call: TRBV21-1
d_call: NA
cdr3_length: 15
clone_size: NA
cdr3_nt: TGTGCCAGCCGGGTCCGACTAGCGGACCAAGAGACCCAGTACTTC
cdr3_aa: CASRVRLADQETQYF

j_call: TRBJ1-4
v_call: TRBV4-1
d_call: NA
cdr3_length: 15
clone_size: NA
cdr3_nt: TGCGCCAGCAGCCACCCGGACAGATACAATGAAAAACTGTTTTTT
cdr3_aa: CASSHPDRYNEKLFF

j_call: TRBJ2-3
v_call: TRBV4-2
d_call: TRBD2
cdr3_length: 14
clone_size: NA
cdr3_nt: TGTGCCAGCAGCACTAGCGGTGACACAGATACGCAGTATTTT
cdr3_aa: CASSTSGDTDTQYF

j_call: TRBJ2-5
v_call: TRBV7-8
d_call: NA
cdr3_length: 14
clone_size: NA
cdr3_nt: TGTGCCAGCAGCTTATCCAGGGGTCAGGAGACCCAGTACTTC
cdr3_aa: CASSLSRGQETQYF

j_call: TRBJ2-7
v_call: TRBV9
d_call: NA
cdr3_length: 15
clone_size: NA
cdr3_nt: TGTGCCAGCAGCGGAGGCGGCACTAGGTCTTACGAGCAGTACTTC
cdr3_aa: CASSGGGTRSYEQYF

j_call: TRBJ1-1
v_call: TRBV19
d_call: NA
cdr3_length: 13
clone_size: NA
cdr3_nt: TGTGCCAGTAGTGTCGAAGCGGGGACTGAAGCTTTCTTT
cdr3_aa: CASSVEAGTEAFF

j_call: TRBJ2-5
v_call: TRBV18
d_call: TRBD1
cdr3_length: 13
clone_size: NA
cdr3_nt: TGTGCCAGCTCAAGGGACAGAGAAGAGACCCAGTACTTC
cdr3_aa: CASSRDREETQYF

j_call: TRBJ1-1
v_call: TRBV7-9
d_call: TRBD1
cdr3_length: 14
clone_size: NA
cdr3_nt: TGTGCCAGCACCCCCCGGGACAGCCGCACTGAAGCTTTCTTT
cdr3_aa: CASTPRDSRTEAFF

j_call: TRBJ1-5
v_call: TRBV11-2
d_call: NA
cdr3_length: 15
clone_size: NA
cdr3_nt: TGTGCCAGCAGCCCCCGGTCCGGGGTCAATCAGCCCCAGCATTTT
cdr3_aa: CASSPRSGVNQPQHF

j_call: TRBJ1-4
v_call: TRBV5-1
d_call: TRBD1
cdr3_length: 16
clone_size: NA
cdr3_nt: TGCGCCAGCAGCTTGGCCGTGGGACAGGCTAATGAAAAACTGTTTTTT
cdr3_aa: CASSLAVGQANEKLFF

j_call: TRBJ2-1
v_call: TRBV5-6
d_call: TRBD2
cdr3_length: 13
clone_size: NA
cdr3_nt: TGTGCCAGCAGCTTAGGACTAGCGGGGGACCAGTTCTTC
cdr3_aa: CASSLGLAGDQFF

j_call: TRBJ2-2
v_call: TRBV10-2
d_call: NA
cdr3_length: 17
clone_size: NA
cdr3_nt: TGCGCCAGCAGTGAGTCCCGAGGGGGGGTGGACACCGGGGAGCTGTTTTTT
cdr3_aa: CASSESRGGVDTGELFF

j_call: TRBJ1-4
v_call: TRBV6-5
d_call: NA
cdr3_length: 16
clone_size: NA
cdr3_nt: TGTGCCAGCAGTTACTCGAACAGGGCAACTAATGAAAAACTGTTTTTT
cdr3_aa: CASSYSNRATNEKLFF

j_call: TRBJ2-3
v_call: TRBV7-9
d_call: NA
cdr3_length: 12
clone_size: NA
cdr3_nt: TGTGCCAGCAGCTCCGGGACCGCGACGCAGTATTTT
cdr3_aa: CASSSGTATQYF

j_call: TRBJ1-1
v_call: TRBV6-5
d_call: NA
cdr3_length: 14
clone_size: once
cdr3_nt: TGTGCCAGCATTCAGGGTCGGGGAAGGACTGAAGCTTTCTTT
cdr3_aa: CASIQGRGRTEAFF

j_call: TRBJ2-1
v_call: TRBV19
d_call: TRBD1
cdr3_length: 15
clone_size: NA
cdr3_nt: TGTGCCAGTAGTATCCCGGGACAGACCTACAATGAGCAGTTCTTC
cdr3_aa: CASSIPGQTYNEQFF

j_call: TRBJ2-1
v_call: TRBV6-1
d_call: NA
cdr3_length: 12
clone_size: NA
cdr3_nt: TGTGCCAGCAGTCTCCCCGAGGGTGAGCAGTTCTTC
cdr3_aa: CASSLPEGEQFF

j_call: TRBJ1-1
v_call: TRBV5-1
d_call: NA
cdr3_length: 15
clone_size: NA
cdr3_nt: TGCGCCAGCAGCCTTCAGGGCGGTGGAAACACTGAAGCTTTCTTT
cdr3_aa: CASSLQGGGNTEAFF

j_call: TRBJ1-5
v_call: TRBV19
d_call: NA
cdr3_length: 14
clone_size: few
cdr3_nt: TGTGCCAGTAGTGCGCGTCAAGGCAATCAGCCCCAGCATTTT
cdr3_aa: CASSARQGNQPQHF

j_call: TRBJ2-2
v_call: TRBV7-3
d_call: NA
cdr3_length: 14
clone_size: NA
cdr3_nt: TGTGCCAGCAGCTTAATGGGCTCTCGCGGGGAGCTGTTTTTT
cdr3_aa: CASSLMGSRGELFF

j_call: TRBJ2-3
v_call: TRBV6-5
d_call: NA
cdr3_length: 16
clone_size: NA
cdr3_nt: TGTGCCAGCAGTTACACGGACCCGCGGGGTACAGATACGCAGTATTTT
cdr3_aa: CASSYTDPRGTDTQYF

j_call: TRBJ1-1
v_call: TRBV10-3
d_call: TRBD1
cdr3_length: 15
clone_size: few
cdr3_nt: TGTGCCATCAGTGAAGGGACAGGATTGAACACTGAAGCTTTCTTT
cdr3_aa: CAISEGTGLNTEAFF

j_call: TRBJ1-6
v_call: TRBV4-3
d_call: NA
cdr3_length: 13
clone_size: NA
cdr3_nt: TGCGCCAGCAGCCAAGACTTTAATTCACCCCTCCACTTT
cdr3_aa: CASSQDFNSPLHF

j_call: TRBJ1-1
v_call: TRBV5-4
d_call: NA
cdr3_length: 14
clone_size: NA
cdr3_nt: TGTGCCAGCAGCTTTAGACTTATGAACACTGAAGCTTTCTTT
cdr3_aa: CASSFRLMNTEAFF

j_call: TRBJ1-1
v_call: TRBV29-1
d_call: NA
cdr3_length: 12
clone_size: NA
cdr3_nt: TGCAGCGTTGATAACCGGAACACTGAAGCTTTCTTT
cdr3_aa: CSVDNRNTEAFF

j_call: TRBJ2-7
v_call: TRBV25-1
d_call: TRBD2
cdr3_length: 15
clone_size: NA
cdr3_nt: TGTGCCACCGATACCCCGGGAGGCGGAACCTACGAGCAGTACTTC
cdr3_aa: CATDTPGGGTYEQYF

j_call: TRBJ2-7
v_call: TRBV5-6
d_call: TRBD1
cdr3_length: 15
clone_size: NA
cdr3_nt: TGTGCCAGCAGCAGGGCCGGGACAGGGTATAACGAGCAGTACTTC
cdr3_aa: CASSRAGTGYNEQYF

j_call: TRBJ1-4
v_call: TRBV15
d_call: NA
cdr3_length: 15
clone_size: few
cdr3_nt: TGTGCCACCAGCAGAGAAGGGACACGACAGGCCCAGCGATTTTTT
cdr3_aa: CATSREGTRQAQRFF

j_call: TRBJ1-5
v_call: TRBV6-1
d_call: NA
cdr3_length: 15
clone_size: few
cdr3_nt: TGTGCCAGCAGTTCTATGTCTGTTGGCAATCAGCCCCAGCATTTT
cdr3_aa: CASSSMSVGNQPQHF

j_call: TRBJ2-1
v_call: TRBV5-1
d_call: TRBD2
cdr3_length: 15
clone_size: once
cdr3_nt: TGCGCCAGCACTTCACGGACTAGCGGATACAATGAGCAGTTCTTC
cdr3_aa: CASTSRTSGYNEQFF

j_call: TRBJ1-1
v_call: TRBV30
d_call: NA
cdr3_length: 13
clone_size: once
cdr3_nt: TGTGCCTGGAGCCCAATGAGGAACACTGAAGCTTTCTTT
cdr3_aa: CAWSPMRNTEAFF

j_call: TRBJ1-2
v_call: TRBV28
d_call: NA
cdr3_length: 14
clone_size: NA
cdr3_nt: TGTGCCAGCAGTCCGATCCCGGGAGGATATGGCTACACCTTC
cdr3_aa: CASSPIPGGYGYTF